These 12 T cell receptor beta chains came from one sample sequenced in a study of shared clonotypes between healthy human individuals. Sequencing was performed with immunoSEQ multiplex PCR; in TCRdb, only in-frame clones are kept and a portion is missing. The sample lists about 2.5 million clones; 92% were seen once. Sequencing was performed on naive CD4+ T cells from PBMCs. As for subset: CD45RA+ positively selected. These receptors came from a man aged 18 to 29 in good health. Some clones in this sample may be carry-over from other donors' samples.

V is TRBV6-5 and J is TRBJ1-1, with D possibly TRBD1 on 5 matching bases. From germline, CDR1 is MNHEY and CDR2 SVGAGI. CDR3 size: 14 residues. Between the trimmed V and J ends, which lost 1 base and 5 bases, there was a span of 11 bases. As DNA, the CDR3 is TGTGCCAGCAGTTACTTGGGGGGAAAGACTGAAGCTTTCTTT. Encoded protein: CASSYLGGKTEAFF.

The chain is built from TRBV4-3 and TRBJ1-1; perhaps TRBD1 as D (5 bases). CDR1 and CDR2 (germline): LGHNA, YSLEER. V was cut by 0 bases and J by 8 bases, with 16 bases left in between. The CDR3 consists of 15 residues. CDR3 sequence reads: CASSQDKTGRLEAFF. Written as DNA, the CDR3 is TGCGCCAGCAGCCAAGATAAAACAGGCCGGCTAGAAGCTTTCTTT.

This chain joins TRBV18 and TRBJ1-2, with unresolved D. Germline V CDR1 and CDR2: KGHSH, LQKENI. The CDR3 is 13 amino acids. Between the trimmed V and J ends, which lost 3 bases and 4 bases, there was a span of 9 bases. In nucleotides, the CDR3 is TGTGCCAGCTCACCTGATTGGGGCTATGGCTACACCTTC. This translates into CASSPDWGYGYTF.

V and J are TRBV28 and TRBJ2-7; no clear D. Germline-derived CDR1 and CDR2 are MDHEN and SYDVKM. The CDR3 runs to 12 residues. V dropped 7 bases and J dropped 3 bases, with 10 bases sitting between them. The CDR3 nucleotides read TGTGCCAGCAAGGATCGCATCTACGAGCAGTACTTC. Translation gives CASKDRIYEQYF.

The rearrangement uses TRBV18 and TRBJ2-5; D gene ambiguous. The CDR3 has 13 residues. The V gene's germline CDR1 is KGHSH and CDR2 LQKENI. The V end was cut by 1 base, the J end by 1 base, with 4 bases between. CDR3 in amino acids: CASSPQVQETQYF. CDR3 bases: TGTGCCAGCTCACCACAGGTCCAAGAGACCCAGTACTTC.

The gene calls are TRBV7-3 and TRBJ2-1; D call uncertain. The CDR3 length is 15 residues. V was trimmed by 5 bases and J by 0 bases, leaving 11 bases between them. The germline V gene encodes CDR1 SGHTA and CDR2 FQGTGA. The CDR3 loop reads CASSPLVSSYNEQFF. CDR3 DNA: TGTGCCAGCAGCCCCCTCGTTAGCTCCTACAATGAGCAGTTCTTC.

The chain uses TRBV7-9 and TRBJ2-2, with D perhaps matching TRBD1 (5 bases). V was trimmed by 4 bases and J by 6 bases, leaving 24 bases between them. CDR3 length: 18 residues. The germline V gene encodes CDR1 SEHNR and CDR2 FQNEAQ (reference sequence). CDR3 sequence (DNA): TGTGCCAGCAGCTCAAGAAATCGCGGCAGGGATATGGCCGGGGAGCTGTTTTTT. The encoded protein is CASSSRNRGRDMAGELFF. The full variable domain, rest sourced from reference TRBV7-9 and TRBJ2-2, is DTGVSQNPRHKITKRGQNVTFRCDPISEHNRLYWYRQTLGQGPEFLTYFQNEAQLEKSRLLSDRFSAERPKGSFSTLEIQRTEQGDSAMYLCASSSRNRGRDMAGELFFGEGSRLTVL.

A word on this clone: In the same sample, other DNA sequences code for this CDR3. The gene calls are TRBV7-3 and TRBJ2-3, with TRBD2 matching 15 bases. V lost 5 bases to trimming and J lost 5 bases; unmatched junction nucleotides: 5. The CDR3 is 16 amino acids. Germline CDR1 SGHTA, CDR2 FQGTGA. The chain's CDR3 is CASSAGLAGGLDTQYF. DNA for the CDR3: TGTGCCAGCAGCGCGGGACTAGCGGGAGGATTAGATACGCAGTATTTT.

The chain links TRBV6-1 to TRBJ1-5; D is unresolved. In germline, CDR1 is MNHNS, CDR2 SASEGT. The CDR3 runs 14 residues. Between the trimmed V and J ends, which lost 8 bases and 7 bases, there was a span of 18 bases. The CDR3 DNA sequence: TGTGCCAGCTCCTGGGTGGGTGGGAGGCAGCCCCAGCATTTT. Its translation: CASSWVGGRQPQHF.

V and J are TRBV28 and TRBJ2-5; D assignment may be TRBD1 or TRBD2 (6 bases each). Trimming stripped 6 bases from V and 5 bases from J, with 16 bases between. In germline, CDR1 is MDHEN, CDR2 SYDVKM. This CDR3 region has 14 residues. CDR3 amino acids: CASSWYRGRETQYF. CDR3 coding DNA: TGTGCCAGCAGCTGGTATCGGGGGCGGGAGACCCAGTACTTC.

This sequence joins TRBV4-1 and TRBJ1-1; TRBD1 matches at 11 bases. V was pared by 8 bases and J by 0 bases, with 2 bases of the junction left unmatched. From germline, CDR1 is MGHRA and CDR2 YSYEKL. The CDR3 runs to 14 residues. The CDR3 is CASGQGAMNTEAFF. The CDR3, as DNA: TGCGCCAGCGGACAGGGGGCGATGAACACTGAAGCTTTCTTT.

The chain couples TRBV5-1 to TRBJ2-5; D uncertain. The germline CDR1 and CDR2 sequences are SGHRS and YFSETQ. The CDR3 is 13 amino acids. V was cut by 2 bases and J by 0 bases, with 5 bases left in between. The CDR3, as DNA: TGCGCCAGCAGCTTATTAGACCAAGAGACCCAGTACTTC. Its protein is CASSLLDQETQYF.